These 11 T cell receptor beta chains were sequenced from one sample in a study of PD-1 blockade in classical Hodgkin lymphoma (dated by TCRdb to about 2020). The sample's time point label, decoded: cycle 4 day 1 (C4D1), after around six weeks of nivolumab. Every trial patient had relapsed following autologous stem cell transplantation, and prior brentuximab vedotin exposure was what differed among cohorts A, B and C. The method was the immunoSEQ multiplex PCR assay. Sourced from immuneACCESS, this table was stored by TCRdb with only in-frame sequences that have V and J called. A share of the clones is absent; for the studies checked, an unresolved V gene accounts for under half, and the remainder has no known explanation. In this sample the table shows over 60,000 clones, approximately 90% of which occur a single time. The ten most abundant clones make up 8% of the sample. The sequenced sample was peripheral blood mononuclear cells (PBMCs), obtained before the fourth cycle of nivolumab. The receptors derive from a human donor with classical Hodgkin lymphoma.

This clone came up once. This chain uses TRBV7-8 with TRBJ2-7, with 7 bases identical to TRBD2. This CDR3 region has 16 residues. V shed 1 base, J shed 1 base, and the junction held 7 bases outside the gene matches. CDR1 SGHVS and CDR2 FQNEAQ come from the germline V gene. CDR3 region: CASSLVASGSSYEQYF. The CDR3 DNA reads TGTGCCAGCAGCTTAGTCGCTAGCGGCTCGTCCTACGAGCAGTACTTC.

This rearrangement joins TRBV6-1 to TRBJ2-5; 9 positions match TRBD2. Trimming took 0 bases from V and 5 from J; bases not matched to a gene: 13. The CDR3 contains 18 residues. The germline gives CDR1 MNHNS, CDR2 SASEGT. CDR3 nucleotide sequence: TGTGCCAGCAGTGAAGCGCTTCGAGGAGCGGGGGGCCTGGAGACCCAGTACTTC. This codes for CASSEALRGAGGLETQYF.

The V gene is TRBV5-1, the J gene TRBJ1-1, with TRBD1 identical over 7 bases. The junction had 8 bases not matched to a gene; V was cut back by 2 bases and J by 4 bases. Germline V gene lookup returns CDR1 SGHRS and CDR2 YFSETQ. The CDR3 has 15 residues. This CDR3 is CASSFLGQAGTEAFF. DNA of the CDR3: TGCGCCAGCAGCTTTCTAGGACAGGCTGGCACTGAAGCTTTCTTT.

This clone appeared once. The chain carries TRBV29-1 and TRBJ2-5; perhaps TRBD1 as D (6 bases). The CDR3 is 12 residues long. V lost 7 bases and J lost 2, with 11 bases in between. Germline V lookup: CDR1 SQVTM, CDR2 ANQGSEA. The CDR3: CSGWGQQETQYF. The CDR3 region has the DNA TGCAGCGGCTGGGGACAACAAGAGACCCAGTACTTC.

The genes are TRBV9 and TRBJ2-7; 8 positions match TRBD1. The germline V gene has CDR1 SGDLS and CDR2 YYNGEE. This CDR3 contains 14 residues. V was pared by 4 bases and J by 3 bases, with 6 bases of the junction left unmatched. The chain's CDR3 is CASSPGTGSYEQYF. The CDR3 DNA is TGTGCCAGCAGCCCCGGGACAGGCAGCTACGAGCAGTACTTC. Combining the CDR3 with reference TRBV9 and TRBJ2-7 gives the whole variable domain DSGVTQTPKHLITATGQRVTLRCSPRSGDLSVYWYQQSLDQGLQFLIQYYNGEERAKGNILERFSAQQFPDLHSELNLSSLELGDSALYFCASSPGTGSYEQYFGPGTRLTVT.

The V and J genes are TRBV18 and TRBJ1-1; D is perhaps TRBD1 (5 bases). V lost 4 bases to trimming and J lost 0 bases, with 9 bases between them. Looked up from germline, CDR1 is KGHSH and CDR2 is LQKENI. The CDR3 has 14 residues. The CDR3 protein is CASSLSGLNTEAFF. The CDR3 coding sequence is TGTGCCAGCTCACTATCGGGACTGAACACTGAAGCTTTCTTT.

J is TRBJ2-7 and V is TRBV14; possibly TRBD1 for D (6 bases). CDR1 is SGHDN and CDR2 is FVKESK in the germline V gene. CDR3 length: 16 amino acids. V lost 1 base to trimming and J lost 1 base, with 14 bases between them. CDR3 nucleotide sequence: TGTGCCAGCAGCCAAGGACCTGACAGGTATTCCTACGAGCAGTACTTC. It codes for CASSQGPDRYSYEQYF.

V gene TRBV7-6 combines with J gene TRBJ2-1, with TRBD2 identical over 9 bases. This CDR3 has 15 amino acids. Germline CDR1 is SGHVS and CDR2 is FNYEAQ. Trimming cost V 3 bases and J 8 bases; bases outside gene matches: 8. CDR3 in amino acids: CASSLVAGGPHEQFF. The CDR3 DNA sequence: TGTGCCAGCAGCTTGGTTGCGGGAGGGCCACATGAGCAGTTCTTC.

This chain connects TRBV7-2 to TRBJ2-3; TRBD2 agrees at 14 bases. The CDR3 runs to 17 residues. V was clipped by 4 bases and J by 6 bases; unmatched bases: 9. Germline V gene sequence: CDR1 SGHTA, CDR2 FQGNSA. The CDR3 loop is CASSSQTSGRARDTQYF. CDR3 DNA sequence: TGTGCCAGCAGCTCCCAGACTAGCGGGAGGGCCAGGGATACGCAGTATTTT.

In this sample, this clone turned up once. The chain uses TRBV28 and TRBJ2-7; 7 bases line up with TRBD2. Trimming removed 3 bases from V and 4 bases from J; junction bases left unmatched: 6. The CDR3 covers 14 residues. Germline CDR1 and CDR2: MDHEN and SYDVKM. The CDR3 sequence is CASSLGEGGYEQYF. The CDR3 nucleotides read TGTGCCAGCAGTTTGGGGGAGGGAGGGTACGAGCAGTACTTC.

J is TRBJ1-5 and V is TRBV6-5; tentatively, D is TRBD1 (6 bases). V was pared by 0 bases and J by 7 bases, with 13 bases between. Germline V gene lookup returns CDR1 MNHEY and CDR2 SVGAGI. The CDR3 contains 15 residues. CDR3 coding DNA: TGTGCCAGCAGTTACTCCTCCACAGGGTTGCAGCCCCAGCATTTT. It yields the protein CASSYSSTGLQPQHF.